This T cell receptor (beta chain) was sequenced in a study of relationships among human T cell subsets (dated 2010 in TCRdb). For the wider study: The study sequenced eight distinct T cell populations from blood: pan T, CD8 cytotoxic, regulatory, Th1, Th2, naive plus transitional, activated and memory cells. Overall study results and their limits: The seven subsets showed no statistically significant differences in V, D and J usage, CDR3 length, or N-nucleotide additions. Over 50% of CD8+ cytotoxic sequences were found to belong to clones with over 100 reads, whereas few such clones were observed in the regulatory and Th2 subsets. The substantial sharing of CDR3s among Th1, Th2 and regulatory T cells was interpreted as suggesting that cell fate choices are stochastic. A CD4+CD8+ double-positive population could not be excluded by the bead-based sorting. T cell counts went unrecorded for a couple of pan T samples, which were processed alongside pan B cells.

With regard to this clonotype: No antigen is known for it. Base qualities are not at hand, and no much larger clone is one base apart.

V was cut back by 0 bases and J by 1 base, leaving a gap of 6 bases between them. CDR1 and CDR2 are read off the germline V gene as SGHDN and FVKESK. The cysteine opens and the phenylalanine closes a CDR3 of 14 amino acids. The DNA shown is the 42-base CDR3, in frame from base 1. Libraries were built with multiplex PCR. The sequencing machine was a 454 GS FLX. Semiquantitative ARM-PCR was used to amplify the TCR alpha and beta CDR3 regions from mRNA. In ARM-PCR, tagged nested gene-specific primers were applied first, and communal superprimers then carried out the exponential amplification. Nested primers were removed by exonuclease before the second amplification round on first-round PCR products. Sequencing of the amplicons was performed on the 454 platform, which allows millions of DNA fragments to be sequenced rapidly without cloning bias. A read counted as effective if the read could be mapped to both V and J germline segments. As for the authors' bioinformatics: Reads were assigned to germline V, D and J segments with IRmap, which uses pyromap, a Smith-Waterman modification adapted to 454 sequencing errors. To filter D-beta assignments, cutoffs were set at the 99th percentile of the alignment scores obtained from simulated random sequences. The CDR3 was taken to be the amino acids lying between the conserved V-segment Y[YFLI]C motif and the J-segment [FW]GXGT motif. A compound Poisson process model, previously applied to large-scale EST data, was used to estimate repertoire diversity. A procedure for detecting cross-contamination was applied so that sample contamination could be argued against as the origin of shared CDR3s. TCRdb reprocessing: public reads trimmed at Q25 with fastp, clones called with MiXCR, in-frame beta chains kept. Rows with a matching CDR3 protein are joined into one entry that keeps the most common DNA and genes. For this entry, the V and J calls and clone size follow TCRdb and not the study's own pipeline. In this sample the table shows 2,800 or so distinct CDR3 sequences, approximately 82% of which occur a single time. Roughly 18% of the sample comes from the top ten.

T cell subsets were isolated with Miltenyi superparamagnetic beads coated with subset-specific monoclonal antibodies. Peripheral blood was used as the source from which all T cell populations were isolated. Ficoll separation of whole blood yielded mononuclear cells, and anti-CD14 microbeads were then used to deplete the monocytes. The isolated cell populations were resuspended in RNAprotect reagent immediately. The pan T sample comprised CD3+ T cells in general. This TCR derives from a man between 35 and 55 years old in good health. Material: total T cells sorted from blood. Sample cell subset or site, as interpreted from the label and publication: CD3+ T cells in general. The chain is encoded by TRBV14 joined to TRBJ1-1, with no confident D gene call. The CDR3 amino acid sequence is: CASSQEIRNTEAFF. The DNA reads TGTGCCAGCAGCCAAGAGATACGGAACACTGAAGCTTTCTTT.